This T cell receptor (beta chain) was sequenced during a study of blood T cell repertoires in COVID-19. Clones were read by immunoSEQ multiplex PCR, and TCRdb kept only the in-frame ones, dropping some. The sample lists about 240,000 clones, around 85% occurring once. Germline lookup yields CDR1 SNHLY and CDR2 FYNNEI. The CDR3 has 15 residues. A word on this clone: Sequence at one end of the junction differs from germline and may be a read error.

The sequencing input was peripheral blood. The source of this sequence is an elderly woman with acute or convalescent COVID-19. J is TRBJ1-2 and V is TRBV2, with D possibly matching TRBD1 (5 bases). The DNA for the CDR3 is TGTGCCAGCAGAGAAGTCCCCTTATCCCCTCGGGGGGGAGCCTTC. It is translated as CASREVPLSPRGGAF. Full variable domain (missing parts from reference TRBV2 and TRBJ1-2): EPEVTQTPSHQVTQMGQEVILRCVPISNHLYFYWYRQILGQKVEFLVSFYNNEISEKSEIFDDQFSVERPDGSNFTLKIRSTKLEDSAMYFCASREVPLSPRGGAFGSGTRLTVV.